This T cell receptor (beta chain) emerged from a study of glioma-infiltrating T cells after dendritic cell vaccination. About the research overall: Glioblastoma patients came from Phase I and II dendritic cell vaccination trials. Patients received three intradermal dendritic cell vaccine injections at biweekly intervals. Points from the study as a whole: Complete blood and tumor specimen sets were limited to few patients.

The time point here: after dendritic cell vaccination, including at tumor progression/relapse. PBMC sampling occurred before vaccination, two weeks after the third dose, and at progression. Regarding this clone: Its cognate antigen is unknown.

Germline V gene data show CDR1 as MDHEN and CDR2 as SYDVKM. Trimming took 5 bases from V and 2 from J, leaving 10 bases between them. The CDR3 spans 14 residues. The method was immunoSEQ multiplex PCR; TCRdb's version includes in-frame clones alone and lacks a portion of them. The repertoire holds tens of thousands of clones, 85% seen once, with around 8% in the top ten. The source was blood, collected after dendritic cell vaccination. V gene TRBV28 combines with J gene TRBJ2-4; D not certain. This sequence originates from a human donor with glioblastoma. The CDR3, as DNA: TGTGCCAGCAGTCCCTATTTTCCCAAAAACATTCAGTACTTC. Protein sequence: CASSPYFPKNIQYF.